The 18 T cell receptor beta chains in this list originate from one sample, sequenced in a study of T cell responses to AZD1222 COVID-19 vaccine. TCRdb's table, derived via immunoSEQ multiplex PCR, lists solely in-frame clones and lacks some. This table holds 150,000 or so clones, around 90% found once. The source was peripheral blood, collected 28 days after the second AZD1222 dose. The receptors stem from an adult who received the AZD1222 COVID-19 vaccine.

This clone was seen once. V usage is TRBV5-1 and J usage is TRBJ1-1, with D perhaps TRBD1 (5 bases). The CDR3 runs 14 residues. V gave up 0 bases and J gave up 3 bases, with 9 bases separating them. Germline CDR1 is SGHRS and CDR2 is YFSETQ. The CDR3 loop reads CASSLGGDDTEAFF. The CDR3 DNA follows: TGCGCCAGCAGCTTGGGAGGGGACGACACTGAAGCTTTCTTT. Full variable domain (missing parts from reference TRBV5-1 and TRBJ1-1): KAGVTQTPRYLIKTRGQQVTLSCSPISGHRSVSWYQQTPGQGLQFLFEYFSETQRNKGNFPGRFSGRQFSNSRSEMNVSTLELGDSALYLCASSLGGDDTEAFFGQGTRLTVV.

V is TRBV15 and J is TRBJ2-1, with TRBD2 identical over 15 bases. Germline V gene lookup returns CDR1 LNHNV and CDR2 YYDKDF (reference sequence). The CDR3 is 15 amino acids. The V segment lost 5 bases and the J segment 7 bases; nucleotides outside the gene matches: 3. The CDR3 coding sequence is TGTGCCACCAGCGGACTAGCGGGGGGGCCTAATGAGCAGTTCTTC. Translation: CATSGLAGGPNEQFF.

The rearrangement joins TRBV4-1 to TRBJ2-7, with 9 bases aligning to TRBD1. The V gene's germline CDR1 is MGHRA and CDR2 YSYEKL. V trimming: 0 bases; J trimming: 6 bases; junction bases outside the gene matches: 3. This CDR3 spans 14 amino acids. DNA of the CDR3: TGCGCCAGCAGCCAAGAAACAGGGGGCCGCGAGCAGTACTTC. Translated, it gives CASSQETGGREQYF.

Written as DNA, the CDR3 is TGTGCCAGAAGCTTATATTCCCCCCAAGCCGGAGGGCCGAGCGGGGAGCTGTTTTTT. Its translation: CARSLYSPQAGGPSGELFF. The gene calls are TRBV7-5 and TRBJ2-2; the D call in the table, TRBD2, was not verified against the DNA. TRBV7-5 is classified as a pseudogene. The CDR3 has 19 residues.

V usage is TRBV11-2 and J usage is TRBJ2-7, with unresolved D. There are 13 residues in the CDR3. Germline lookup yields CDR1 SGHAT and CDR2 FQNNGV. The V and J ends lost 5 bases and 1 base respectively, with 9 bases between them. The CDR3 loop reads CASSPGGSYEQYF. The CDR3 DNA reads TGTGCCAGCAGCCCAGGTGGTTCCTACGAGCAGTACTTC.

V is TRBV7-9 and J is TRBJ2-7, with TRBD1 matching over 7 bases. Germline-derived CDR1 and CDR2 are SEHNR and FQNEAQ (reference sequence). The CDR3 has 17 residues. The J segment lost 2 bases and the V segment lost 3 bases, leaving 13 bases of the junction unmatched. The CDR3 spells CASSFDRVTSGTYEQYF. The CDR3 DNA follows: TGTGCCAGCAGCTTTGACAGGGTCACCTCGGGTACCTACGAGCAGTACTTC.

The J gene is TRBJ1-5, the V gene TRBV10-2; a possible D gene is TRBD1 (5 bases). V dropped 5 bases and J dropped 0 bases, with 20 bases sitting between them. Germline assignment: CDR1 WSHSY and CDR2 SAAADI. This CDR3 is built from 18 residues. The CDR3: CASSRAPSGDISNQPQHF. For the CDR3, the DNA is TGCGCCAGCAGTCGGGCCCCTTCGGGGGATATTAGCAATCAGCCCCAGCATTTT.

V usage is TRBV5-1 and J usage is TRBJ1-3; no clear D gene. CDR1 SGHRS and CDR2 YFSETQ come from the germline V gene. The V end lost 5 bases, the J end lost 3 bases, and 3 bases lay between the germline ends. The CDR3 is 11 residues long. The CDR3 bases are TGCGCCAGCAGAGGTGGAAACACCATATATTTT. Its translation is CASRGGNTIYF.

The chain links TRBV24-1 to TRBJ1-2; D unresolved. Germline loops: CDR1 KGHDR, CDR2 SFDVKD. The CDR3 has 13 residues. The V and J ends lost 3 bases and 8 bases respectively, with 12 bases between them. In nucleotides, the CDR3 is TGTGCCACCAGTGATAGGCTCATGGGGGGCTACACCTTC. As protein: CATSDRLMGGYTF.

The CDR3 sequence is CASSQDRGPNQPQHF. CDR3 nucleotides: TGTGCCAGCAGCCAAGATCGAGGACCCAATCAGCCCCAGCATTTT. This chain connects TRBV3-1 (or the pseudogene TRBV3-2) to TRBJ1-5, with no clear D. This CDR3 has 15 residues. The ends were cut back, 0 bases at V and 3 bases at J, with 9 bases in the middle. CDR1 is LGHDT, CDR2 YNNKEL, per germline (reference sequence).

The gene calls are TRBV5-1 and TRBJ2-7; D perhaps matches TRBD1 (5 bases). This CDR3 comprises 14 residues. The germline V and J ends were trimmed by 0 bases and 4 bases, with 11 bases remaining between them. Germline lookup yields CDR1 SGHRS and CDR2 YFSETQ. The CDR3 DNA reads TGCGCCAGCAGCTTGGTGGGGCCGCCGTACGAGCAGTACTTC. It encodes CASSLVGPPYEQYF.

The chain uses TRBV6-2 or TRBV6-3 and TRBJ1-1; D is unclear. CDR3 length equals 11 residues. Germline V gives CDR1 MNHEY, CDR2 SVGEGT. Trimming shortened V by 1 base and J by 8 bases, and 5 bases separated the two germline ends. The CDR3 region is CASSYYTEAFF. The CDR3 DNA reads TGTGCCAGCAGTTACTATACAGAAGCTTTCTTT.

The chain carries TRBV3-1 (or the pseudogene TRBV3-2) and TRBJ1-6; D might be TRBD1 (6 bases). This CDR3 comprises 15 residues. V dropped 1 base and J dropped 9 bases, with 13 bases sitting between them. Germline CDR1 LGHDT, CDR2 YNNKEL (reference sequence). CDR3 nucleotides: TGTGCCAGCAGCCAAGGGGGGCGCCAAGGTTCACCCCTCCACTTT. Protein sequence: CASSQGGRQGSPLHF.

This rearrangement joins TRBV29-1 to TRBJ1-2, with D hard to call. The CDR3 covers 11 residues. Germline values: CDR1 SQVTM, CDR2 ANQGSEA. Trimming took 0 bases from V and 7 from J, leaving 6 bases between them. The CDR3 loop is CSVEETGGYTF. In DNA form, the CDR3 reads TGCAGCGTTGAAGAGACCGGTGGCTACACCTTC.

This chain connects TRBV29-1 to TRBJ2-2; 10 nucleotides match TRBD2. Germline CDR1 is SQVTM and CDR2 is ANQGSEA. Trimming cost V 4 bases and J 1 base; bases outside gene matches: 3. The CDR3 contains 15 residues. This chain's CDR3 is CSVATSGMNTGELFF. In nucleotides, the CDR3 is TGCAGCGTTGCCACTAGCGGGATGAACACCGGGGAGCTGTTTTTT.

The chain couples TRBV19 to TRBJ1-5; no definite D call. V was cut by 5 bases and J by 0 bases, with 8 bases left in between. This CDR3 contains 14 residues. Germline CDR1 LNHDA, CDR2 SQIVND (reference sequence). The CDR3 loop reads CASSPHGSNQPQHF. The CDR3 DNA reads TGTGCCAGTAGTCCTCATGGTAGCAATCAGCCCCAGCATTTT.

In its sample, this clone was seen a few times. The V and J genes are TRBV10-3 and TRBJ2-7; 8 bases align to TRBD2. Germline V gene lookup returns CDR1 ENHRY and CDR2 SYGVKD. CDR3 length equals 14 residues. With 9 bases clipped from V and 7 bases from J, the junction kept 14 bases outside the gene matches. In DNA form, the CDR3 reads TGTGCCATATACACTAGCGGACCTCTCCCGGAGCAGTACTTC. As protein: CAIYTSGPLPEQYF.

CDR3 nucleotides: TGTGCTAGTGGTTTGAGACAGGGGGCGCGTGAAAAACTGTTTTTT. This gives the protein CASGLRQGAREKLFF. The rearrangement uses TRBV12-5 and TRBJ1-4, with 10 bases identical to TRBD1. Germline V gene sequence: CDR1 LGHNT, CDR2 FRNRAP. There are 15 residues in the CDR3. V lost 2 bases, J lost 7 bases, and 4 bases stayed unmatched.